These 22 T cell receptor beta chains were all obtained from the same sample, sequenced in a study of blood T cell repertoires in COVID-19. The protocol was immunoSEQ multiplex PCR, while the TCRdb copy is restricted to in-frame clones and leaves out a portion. The sample has some 180,000 clones; about 75% are singletons. Sequencing used peripheral blood. Source of these receptors: a woman between 50 and 59 years old with active or convalescent COVID-19.

V and J are TRBV19 and TRBJ1-5; D possibly corresponds to TRBD1 (5 bases). V gave up 3 bases and J gave up 5 bases, with 17 bases separating them. The CDR3 is 16 amino acids. CDR1 is LNHDA, CDR2 SQIVND, per germline (reference sequence). CDR3 loop: CASSIRTGKWDQPQHF. DNA for the CDR3: TGTGCCAGTAGTATCCGAACAGGAAAATGGGATCAGCCCCAGCATTTT.

The CDR3 nucleotides are TGTGCTCTCGTAAAAGGACAGGTCGCTATTGGCTACACCTTC. Translated: CALVKGQVAIGYTF. The V and J genes are TRBV30 and TRBJ1-2; 7 bases fit TRBD1. The CDR3 loop spans 14 amino acids. Germline CDR1 is GTSNPN and CDR2 is SVGIG (reference sequence).

A single count supports this clone. The J gene is TRBJ1-4, the V gene TRBV6-5, with 10 bases fitting TRBD1. Losses at the gene ends were 8 bases for V and 7 bases for J; bases not matched to a gene: 10. The CDR3 has 15 residues. Germline values: CDR1 MNHEY, CDR2 SVGAGI. The CDR3 DNA reads as TGTGCCAGCTTTGAATGGGGACAGGGGAGTGAAAAACTGTTTTTT. Translation gives CASFEWGQGSEKLFF.

This clone was seen just once. This chain uses TRBV24-1 with TRBJ2-1; 7 bases line up with TRBD2. J lost 4 bases, V lost 5 bases, and 7 bases had no gene match. Germline V gene lookup returns CDR1 KGHDR and CDR2 SFDVKD. This CDR3 is built from 15 residues. CDR3: CATSGSASGYNEQFF. The CDR3 DNA sequence: TGTGCCACCAGTGGGTCGGCTAGCGGATACAATGAGCAGTTCTTC.

The J gene is TRBJ2-3, the V gene TRBV10-2, with 14 nucleotides matching TRBD2. V shed 7 bases, J shed 3 bases, and the junction held 9 bases outside the gene matches. The CDR3 runs to 17 residues. The V gene's germline CDR1 is WSHSY and CDR2 SAAADI. The CDR3 nucleotides read TGCGCCAGCACCCCCCGGGGGACTAGCGGGAGTACAGATACGCAGTATTTT. Translation gives CASTPRGTSGSTDTQYF.

The chain recombines TRBV4-1 with TRBJ2-7, with D tentatively TRBD2 (5 bases). Germline lookup yields CDR1 MGHRA and CDR2 YSYEKL. Trimming took 6 bases from V and 0 from J, leaving 15 bases between them. The CDR3 loop spans 15 amino acids. CDR3 bases: TGCGCCAGCAGGTATGCGGAGGACCCCTCCTACGAGCAGTACTTC. It yields the protein CASRYAEDPSYEQYF.

The CDR3 spells CASSSAAGAGELFF. In nucleotides, the CDR3 is TGTGCCAGCAGCTCCGCAGCAGGCGCCGGGGAGCTGTTTTTT. The V gene is TRBV7-2, the J gene TRBJ2-2; D gene ambiguous. CDR1 is SGHTA, CDR2 FQGNSA, per germline. The CDR3 contains 14 residues. V was pared by 4 bases and J by 6 bases, with 12 bases between.

Written as DNA, the CDR3 is TGCAGCGTTGAAGACGACAGGGGGTTGGGAAACACCATATATTTT. The encoded protein is CSVEDDRGLGNTIYF. This chain joins TRBV29-1 and TRBJ1-3; 9 bases match TRBD1. The CDR3 length is 15 residues. With 0 bases clipped from V and 4 bases from J, the junction kept 4 bases outside the gene matches. Germline assignment: CDR1 SQVTM and CDR2 ANQGSEA.

The chain has TRBV28 and TRBJ1-2; TRBD1 matches at 7 bases. Trimming removed 5 bases from V and 0 bases from J; junction bases left unmatched: 9. This CDR3 has 16 residues. Germline-derived CDR1 and CDR2 are MDHEN and SYDVKM. Here the CDR3 reads CASSKPGQPTNYGYTF. The CDR3 region has the DNA TGTGCCAGCAGTAAGCCGGGACAGCCAACTAACTATGGCTACACCTTC.

The rearrangement links TRBV7-3 to TRBJ1-1; D ambiguous. CDR1 and CDR2 (germline): SGHTA, FQGTGA. There are 16 residues in the CDR3. V lost 1 base to trimming and J lost 0 bases, with 12 bases between them. The CDR3 bases are TGTGCCAGCAGCTTAATGGCAGCGGGTATGAACACTGAAGCTTTCTTT. This codes for CASSLMAAGMNTEAFF.

DNA of the CDR3: TGTGCCAGTAGGAATGTTGGTGGGGGGGAGGAAAAACTGTTTTTT. This encodes CASRNVGGGEEKLFF. The gene calls are TRBV19 and TRBJ1-4; D perhaps matches TRBD1 (5 bases). The V end was cut by 6 bases, the J end by 8 bases, with 19 bases between. The CDR3 extends over 15 amino acids. Per germline, CDR1 LNHDA and CDR2 SQIVND (reference sequence).

The rearrangement links TRBV6-6 to TRBJ2-7; 9 bases are shared with TRBD2. Germline CDR1 is MNHNY and CDR2 is SVGAGI (reference sequence). The CDR3 is 14 amino acids. Germline trimming cut 5 bases from V and 0 bases from J; bases unmatched to any gene: 2. Here the CDR3 DNA reads TGTGCCAGCAGTCCTAGCGGGAACTCCTACGAGCAGTACTTC. It is translated as CASSPSGNSYEQYF.

This clone appeared once. V is TRBV4-2 and J is TRBJ1-3; a possible D gene is TRBD1 (5 bases). This CDR3 has 18 amino acids. V dropped 3 bases and J dropped 2 bases, with 20 bases sitting between them. Germline V gene data show CDR1 as LGHNA and CDR2 as YNFKEQ. The DNA of the CDR3 is TGTGCCAGCAGCCACCGGGAGGGGAAGGGGAGGGCTGGAAACACCATATATTTT. Translation: CASSHREGKGRAGNTIYF.

The rearrangement joins TRBV18 to TRBJ1-2; TRBD1 agrees at 10 bases. The CDR3 contains 15 residues. Germline-derived CDR1 and CDR2 are KGHSH and LQKENI. The J segment lost 6 bases and the V segment lost 0 bases, leaving 4 bases of the junction unmatched. CDR3 DNA: TGTGCCAGCTCACCACCCTTGGACAGGGGGAATGGCTACACCTTC. The encoded protein is CASSPPLDRGNGYTF.

This clone was counted only a few times. The V and J genes are TRBV7-2 and TRBJ2-3; 9 nucleotides line up with TRBD2. The germline gives CDR1 SGHTA, CDR2 FQGNSA. The ends lost 1 base at V and 4 bases at J; junction bases unmatched: 6. CDR3 length: 16 amino acids. CDR3 protein: CASSLVAGGMADTQYF. The CDR3, as DNA: TGTGCCAGCAGCTTAGTGGCGGGAGGGATGGCAGATACGCAGTATTTT.

The chain uses TRBV9 and TRBJ2-3, with TRBD2 matching over 10 bases. CDR1 is SGDLS and CDR2 is YYNGEE in the germline V gene. The CDR3 extends over 14 amino acids. V lost 5 bases to trimming and J lost 2 bases; unmatched junction nucleotides: 2. As DNA, the CDR3 is TGTGCCAGCAGTAGCGGGGGGTTCACAGATACGCAGTATTTT. Protein: CASSSGGFTDTQYF. The variable domain in full, completed from reference TRBV9 and TRBJ2-3, reads DSGVTQTPKHLITATGQRVTLRCSPRSGDLSVYWYQQSLDQGLQFLIQYYNGEERAKGNILERFSAQQFPDLHSELNLSSLELGDSALYFCASSSGGFTDTQYFGPGTRLTVL.

V usage is TRBV3-1 (or the pseudogene TRBV3-2) and J usage is TRBJ1-1; 8 bases align to TRBD1. V shed 1 base and J 0 bases; nucleotides not matched to a gene: 1. Germline V CDR1 and CDR2: LGHDT, YNNKEL (reference sequence). The CDR3 loop spans 15 amino acids. Here the CDR3 DNA reads TGTGCCAGCAGCCAAGGGACAGGGATGAACACTGAAGCTTTCTTT. Encoded protein: CASSQGTGMNTEAFF.

The chain recombines TRBV7-9 with TRBJ1-6; TRBD1 matches 8 bases. Germline-derived CDR1 and CDR2 are SEHNR and FQNEAQ (reference sequence). The CDR3 is 15 residues long. V shed 2 bases and J 7 bases; nucleotides not matched to a gene: 4. In DNA, the CDR3 is TGTGCCAGCAGCTTAAAGGGACAGGTGAATTCACCCCTCCACTTT. Translating gives CASSLKGQVNSPLHF. The entire variable domain, with the rest obtained from reference TRBV7-9 and TRBJ1-6, is as follows: DTGVSQNPRHKITKRGQNVTFRCDPISEHNRLYWYRQTLGQGPEFLTYFQNEAQLEKSRLLSDRFSAERPKGSFSTLEIQRTEQGDSAMYLCASSLKGQVNSPLHFGNGTRLTVT.

Many counts were recorded for this clone. Other DNA sequences from this sample encode an identical CDR3 as well. This chain joins TRBV29-1 and TRBJ2-7; 10 nucleotides match TRBD1. Trimming took 5 bases from V and 3 from J; bases not matched to a gene: 4. In germline, CDR1 is SQVTM, CDR2 ANQGSEA. The CDR3 consists of 13 residues. In DNA, the CDR3 is TGCAGCGTTTCCGGGACAGGGGACTACGAGCAGTACTTC. Translation gives CSVSGTGDYEQYF.

The chain employs TRBV7-2 and TRBJ2-7; tentatively, D is TRBD2 (5 bases). CDR1 is SGHTA, CDR2 FQGNSA, per germline. The germline V and J ends were trimmed by 5 bases and 3 bases, with 20 bases remaining between them. This CDR3 comprises 16 residues. The CDR3 DNA follows: TGTGCCAGCAGCAACTCCCCTTACGGGATGGTCTACGAGCAGTACTTC. Translated: CASSNSPYGMVYEQYF. Drawing the rest from reference TRBV7-2 and TRBJ2-7, the complete variable domain is GAGVSQSPSNKVTEKGKDVELRCDPISGHTALYWYRQSLGQGLEFLIYFQGNSAPDKSGLPSDRFSAERTGGSVSTLTIQRTQQEDSAVYLCASSNSPYGMVYEQYFGPGTRLTVT.

The gene calls are TRBV7-8 and TRBJ1-2; 7 bases fit TRBD1. Looked up from germline, CDR1 is SGHVS and CDR2 is FQNEAQ. The CDR3 consists of 14 residues. V lost 5 bases, J lost 4 bases, and 7 bases stayed unmatched. CDR3 nucleotides: TGTGCCAGCAGCCCAGGGACAGTCGGCTATGGCTACACCTTC. Translation: CASSPGTVGYGYTF.

The chain employs TRBV2 and TRBJ1-5, with D hard to call. CDR1 and CDR2 from the germline V gene are SNHLY and FYNNEI. The CDR3 sequence is 13 residues long. Trimming removed 6 bases from V and 0 bases from J, with 6 bases in between. The CDR3 DNA is TGTGCCAGCAGGGGAGTTAGCAATCAGCCCCAGCATTTT. Translation gives CASRGVSNQPQHF.